This TCR beta chain was profiled in a study of T-cell memory formation after mild COVID-19. Study information: Largely, TCR clusters stayed within a single donor.

This clonotype was found a few times. TCRdb recomputed calls from the 5' RACE reads with MiXCR, one row per CDR3 protein. Here the sample spans about 440,000 distinct CDR3 sequences, around 18% being singletons. CDR3 length: 16 residues. Trimming took 1 base from V and 0 from J; bases not matched to a gene: 0. The material sequenced was PBMCs or a T cell subset sorted from them (not recorded which). The chain recombines TRBV12-3 or TRBV12-4 with TRBJ2-7; TRBD2 matches at 13 bases. The receptor comes from an adult woman who had mild COVID-19 (a few samples of this study predate the infection). Cell type and time point are not known. The CDR3 is CASSLGTSGSSYEQYF. The CDR3 DNA sequence: TGTGCCAGCAGTTTAGGGACTAGCGGGAGCTCCTACGAGCAGTACTTC.